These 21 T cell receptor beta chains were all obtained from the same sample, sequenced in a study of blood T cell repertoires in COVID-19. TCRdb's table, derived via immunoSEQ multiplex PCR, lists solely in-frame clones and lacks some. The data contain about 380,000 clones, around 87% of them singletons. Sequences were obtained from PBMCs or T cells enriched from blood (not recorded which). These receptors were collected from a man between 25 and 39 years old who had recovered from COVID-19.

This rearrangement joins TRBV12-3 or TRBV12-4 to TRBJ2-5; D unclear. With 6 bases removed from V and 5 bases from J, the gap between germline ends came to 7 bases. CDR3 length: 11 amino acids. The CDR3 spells CASRASETQYF. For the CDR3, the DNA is TGTGCCAGCAGAGCAAGTGAGACCCAGTACTTC.

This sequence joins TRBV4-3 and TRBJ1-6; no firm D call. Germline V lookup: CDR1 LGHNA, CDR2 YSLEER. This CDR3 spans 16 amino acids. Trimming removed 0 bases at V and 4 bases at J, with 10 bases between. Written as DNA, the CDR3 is TGCGCCAGCAGCCAAGATCCCGGGAAATATAATTCACCCCTCCACTTT. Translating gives CASSQDPGKYNSPLHF.

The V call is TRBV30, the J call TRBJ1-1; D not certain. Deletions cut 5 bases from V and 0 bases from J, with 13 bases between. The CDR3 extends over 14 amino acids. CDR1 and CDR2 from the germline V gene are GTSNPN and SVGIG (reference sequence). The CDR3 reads CAWGLLAVNTEAFF. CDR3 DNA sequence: TGTGCCTGGGGACTGCTGGCGGTGAACACTGAAGCTTTCTTT.

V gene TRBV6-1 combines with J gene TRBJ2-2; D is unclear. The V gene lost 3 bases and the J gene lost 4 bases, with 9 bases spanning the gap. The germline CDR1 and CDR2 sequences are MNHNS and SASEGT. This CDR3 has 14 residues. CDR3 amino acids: CASSEVTFTGELFF. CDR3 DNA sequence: TGTGCCAGCAGTGAGGTTACTTTCACCGGGGAGCTGTTTTTT.

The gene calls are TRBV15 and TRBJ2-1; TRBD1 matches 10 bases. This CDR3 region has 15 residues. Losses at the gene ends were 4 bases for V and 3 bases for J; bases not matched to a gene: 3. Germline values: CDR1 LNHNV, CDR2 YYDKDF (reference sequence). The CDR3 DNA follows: TGTGCCACCAGCACGGACAGGGGGAACTACAATGAGCAGTTCTTC. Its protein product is CATSTDRGNYNEQFF.

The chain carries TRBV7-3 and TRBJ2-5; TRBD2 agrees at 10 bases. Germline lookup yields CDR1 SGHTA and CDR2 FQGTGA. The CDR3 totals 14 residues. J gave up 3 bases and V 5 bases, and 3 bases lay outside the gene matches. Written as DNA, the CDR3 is TGTGCCAGCAGCAAAGCGGGGGGGAAAGAGACCCAGTACTTC. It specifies CASSKAGGKETQYF.

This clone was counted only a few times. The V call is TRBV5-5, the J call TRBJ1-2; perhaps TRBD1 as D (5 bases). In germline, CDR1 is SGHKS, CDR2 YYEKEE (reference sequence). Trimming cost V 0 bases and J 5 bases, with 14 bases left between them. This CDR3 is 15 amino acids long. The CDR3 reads CASSLEFRTWYGYTF. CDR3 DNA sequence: TGTGCCAGCAGCTTGGAATTCAGGACATGGTATGGCTACACCTTC.

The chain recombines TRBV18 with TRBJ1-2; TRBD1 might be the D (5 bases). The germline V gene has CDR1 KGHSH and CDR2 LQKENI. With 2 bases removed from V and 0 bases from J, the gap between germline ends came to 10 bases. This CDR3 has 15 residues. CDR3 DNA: TGTGCCAGCTCACCAGGGGCACAGCCTAACTATGGCTACACCTTC. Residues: CASSPGAQPNYGYTF.

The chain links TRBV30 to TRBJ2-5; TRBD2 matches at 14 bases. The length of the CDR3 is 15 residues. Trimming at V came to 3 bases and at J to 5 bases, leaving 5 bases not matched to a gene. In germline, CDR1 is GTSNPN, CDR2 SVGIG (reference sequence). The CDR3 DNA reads TGTGCCTGGAGGACTAGCGGGGGGGCCAATGAGACCCAGTACTTC. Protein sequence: CAWRTSGGANETQYF.

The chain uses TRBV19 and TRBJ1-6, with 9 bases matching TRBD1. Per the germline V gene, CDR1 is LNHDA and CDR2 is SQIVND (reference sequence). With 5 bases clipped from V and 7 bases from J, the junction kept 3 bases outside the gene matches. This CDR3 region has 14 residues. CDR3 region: CASSWGTGNSPLHF. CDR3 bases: TGTGCCAGTAGTTGGGGGACAGGGAATTCACCCCTCCACTTT.

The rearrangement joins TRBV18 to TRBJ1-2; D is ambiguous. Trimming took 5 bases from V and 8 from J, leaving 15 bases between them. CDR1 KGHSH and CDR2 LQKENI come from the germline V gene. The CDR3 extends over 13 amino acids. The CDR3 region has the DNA TGTGCCAGCTCAACAGACCGCCGGGGAGGCTACACCTTC. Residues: CASSTDRRGGYTF.

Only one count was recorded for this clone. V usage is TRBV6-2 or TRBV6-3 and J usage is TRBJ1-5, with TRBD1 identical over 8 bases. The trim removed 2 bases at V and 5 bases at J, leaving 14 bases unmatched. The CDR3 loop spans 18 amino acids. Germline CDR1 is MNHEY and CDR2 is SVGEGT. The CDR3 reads CASSYLTRDRSIYQPQHF. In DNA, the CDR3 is TGTGCCAGCAGTTACCTCACCCGGGACAGGAGCATCTATCAGCCCCAGCATTTT.

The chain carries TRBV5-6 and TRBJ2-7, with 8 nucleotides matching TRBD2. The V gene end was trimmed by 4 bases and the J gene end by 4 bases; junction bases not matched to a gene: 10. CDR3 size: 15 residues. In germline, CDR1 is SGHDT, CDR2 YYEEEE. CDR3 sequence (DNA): TGTGCCAGCAGCCTGGGAATAGCGGGGCCTTACGAGCAGTACTTC. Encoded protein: CASSLGIAGPYEQYF.

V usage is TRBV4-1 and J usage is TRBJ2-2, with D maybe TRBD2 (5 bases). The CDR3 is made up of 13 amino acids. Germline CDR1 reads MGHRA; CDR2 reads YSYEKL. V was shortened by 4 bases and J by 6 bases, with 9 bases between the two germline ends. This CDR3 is CASSPFSAGELFF. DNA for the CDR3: TGCGCCAGCAGCCCTTTTAGCGCCGGGGAGCTGTTTTTT.

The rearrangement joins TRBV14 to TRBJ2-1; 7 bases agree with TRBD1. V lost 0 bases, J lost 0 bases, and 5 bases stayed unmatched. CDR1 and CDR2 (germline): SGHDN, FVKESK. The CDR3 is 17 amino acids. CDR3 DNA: TGTGCCAGCAGCCAAGAGGGACAGCGAAGCTCCTACAATGAGCAGTTCTTC. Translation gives CASSQEGQRSSYNEQFF.

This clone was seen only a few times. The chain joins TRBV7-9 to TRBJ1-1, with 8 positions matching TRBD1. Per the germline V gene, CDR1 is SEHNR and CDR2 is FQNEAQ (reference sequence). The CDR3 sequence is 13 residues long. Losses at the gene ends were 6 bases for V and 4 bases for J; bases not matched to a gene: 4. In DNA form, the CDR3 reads TGTGCCAGCAGACCAACAGGGGGCACTGAAGCTTTCTTT. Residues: CASRPTGGTEAFF.

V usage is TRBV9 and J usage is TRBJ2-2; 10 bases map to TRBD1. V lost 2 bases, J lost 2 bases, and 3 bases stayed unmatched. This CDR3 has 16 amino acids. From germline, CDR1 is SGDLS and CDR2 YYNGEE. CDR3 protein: CASSVLTGGNTGELFF. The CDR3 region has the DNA TGTGCCAGCAGCGTTTTGACAGGGGGCAACACCGGGGAGCTGTTTTTT.

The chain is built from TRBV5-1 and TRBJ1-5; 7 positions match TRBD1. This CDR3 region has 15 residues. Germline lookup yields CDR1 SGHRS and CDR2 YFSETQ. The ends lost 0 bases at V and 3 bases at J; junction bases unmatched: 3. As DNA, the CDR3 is TGCGCCAGCAGCTTGGAGACAGGGCCCAATCAGCCCCAGCATTTT. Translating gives CASSLETGPNQPQHF.

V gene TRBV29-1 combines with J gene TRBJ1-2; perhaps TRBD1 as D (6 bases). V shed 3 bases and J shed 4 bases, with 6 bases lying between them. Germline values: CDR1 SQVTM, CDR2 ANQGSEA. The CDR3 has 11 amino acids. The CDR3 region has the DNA TGCAGCGTTGACAGGGGCTATGGCTACACCTTC. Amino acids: CSVDRGYGYTF.

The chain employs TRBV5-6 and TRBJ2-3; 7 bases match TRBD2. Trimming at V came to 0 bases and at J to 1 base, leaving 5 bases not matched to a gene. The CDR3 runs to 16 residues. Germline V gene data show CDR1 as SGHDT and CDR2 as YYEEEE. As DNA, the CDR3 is TGTGCCAGCAGCTTGGGTCCGCTAGCGGGCACAGATACGCAGTATTTT. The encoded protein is CASSLGPLAGTDTQYF.

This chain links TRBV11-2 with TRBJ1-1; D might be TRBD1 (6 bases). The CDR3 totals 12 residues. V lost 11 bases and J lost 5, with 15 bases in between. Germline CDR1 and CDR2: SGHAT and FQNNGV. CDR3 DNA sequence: TGTGCCTCCAGGGGCTTCGGAACTGAAGCTTTCTTT. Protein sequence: CASRGFGTEAFF.